One and the same sample provided the 10 T cell receptor beta chains below, sequenced in a study of T cell repertoires in cytomegalovirus infection. From the reads, TCRdb called clonotypes with MiXCR, one entry per CDR3 protein. The table has roughly 45,000 distinct CDR3 sequences, 20% to 25% seen once. These TCRs' antigens remain unknown. The specimen comprised CD8+ T cells from cultured PBMCs, sampled from culture after CMV antigen stimulation. The receptor set was obtained from a human donor in good health (CMV status not recorded). Some clones in this sample may be carry-over from other donors' samples.

The rearrangement joins TRBV7-9 to TRBJ1-5; perhaps TRBD1 as D (6 bases). Germline V gene lookup returns CDR1 SEHNR and CDR2 FQNEAQ (reference sequence). This CDR3 has 14 amino acids. The V end was cut by 8 bases, the J end by 5 bases, with 16 bases between. The CDR3 loop is CASGGGKLDQPQHF. In DNA, the CDR3 is TGTGCCAGCGGCGGGGGCAAGCTTGATCAGCCCCAGCATTTT.

The gene calls are TRBV29-1 and TRBJ1-1; D remains ambiguous. V was trimmed by 2 bases and J by 7 bases, leaving 8 bases between them. CDR1 is SQVTM, CDR2 ANQGSEA, per germline. The CDR3 length is 11 residues. The CDR3 DNA is TGCAGCGTTGAAAGAAGACTTGAAGCTTTCTTT. Translating gives CSVERRLEAFF.

Turning to this clonotype: This may be a read error: a much more frequent sequence differs by one nucleotide. This chain joins TRBV6-2 or TRBV6-3 and TRBJ1-1; D possibly corresponds to TRBD1 (6 bases). This CDR3 region has 13 residues. V was trimmed by 2 bases and J by 10 bases, leaving 14 bases between them. The V gene's germline CDR1 is MNHEY and CDR2 SVGEGT. CDR3 loop: CASSYIGQPGAFF. CDR3 nucleotide sequence: TGTGCCAGCAGTTACATCGGACAGCCCGGAGCTTTCTTT.

The DNA for the CDR3 is TGTGCCAGCAGTCCCGGGTGGAGCGACAGGGGAGTCTTTGGCAATCAGCCCCAGCATTTT. It codes for CASSPGWSDRGVFGNQPQHF. The V call is TRBV28, the J call TRBJ1-5; 8 bases are shared with TRBD1. This CDR3 has 20 residues. V dropped 5 bases and J dropped 2; count of bases not matched to a gene: 20. Germline V gives CDR1 MDHEN, CDR2 SYDVKM.

The table lists this clonotype with a few counts. The rearrangement joins TRBV4-2 to TRBJ2-1, with TRBD2 as a possible D gene (6 bases). CDR1 and CDR2 (germline): LGHNA, YNFKEQ. The germline V and J ends were trimmed by 0 bases and 8 bases, with 17 bases remaining between them. The CDR3 length is 16 residues. Written as DNA, the CDR3 is TGTGCCAGCAGCCAAGAAATTCGACTAGTGGGGCATGAGCAGTTCTTC. This encodes CASSQEIRLVGHEQFF.

This clonotype has a single count. This chain uses TRBV19 with TRBJ1-4; 10 nucleotides line up with TRBD1. V gave up 9 bases and J gave up 5 bases; unmatched junction bases: 12. There are 16 residues in the CDR3. CDR1 LNHDA and CDR2 SQIVND come from the germline V gene (reference sequence). This CDR3 is CARSTGGSPSNEKLFF. The DNA of the CDR3 is TGTGCCAGGTCGACAGGGGGCTCCCCGTCAAATGAAAAACTGTTTTTT.

Only a few counts were recorded for this clonotype. CDR3 nucleotides: TGTGCCACCAGTGATCGCCGAACAACCCCCCCCGGGGAGCTGTTTTTT. This gives the protein CATSDRRTTPPGELFF. The chain uses TRBV24-1 and TRBJ2-2; D unresolved. Germline CDR1 is KGHDR and CDR2 is SFDVKD. CDR3 length: 16 amino acids. V was trimmed by 3 bases and J by 6 bases, leaving 16 bases between them.

This chain joins TRBV11-1 and TRBJ1-1; a weak D match, TRBD1 (5 bases). The CDR3 contains 18 residues. V was trimmed by 0 bases and J by 1 base, leaving 18 bases between them. CDR1 is SGHAT, CDR2 FQDESV, per germline (reference sequence). In DNA, the CDR3 is TGTGCCAGCAGCTTAGCGTTTTGGCATCAGGGCAAGAACACTGAAGCTTTCTTT. Translating it yields CASSLAFWHQGKNTEAFF.

In this sample, this clonotype turned up a few times. The V and J genes are TRBV6-2 or TRBV6-3 and TRBJ1-1, with 8 nucleotides matching TRBD1. Germline V gene data show CDR1 as MNHEY and CDR2 as SVGEGT. V was pared by 4 bases and J by 0 bases, with 10 bases of the junction left unmatched. This CDR3 has 17 residues. The CDR3 nucleotides read TGTGCCAGCAGTTGGACGGGACAGGATTACTTGAACACTGAAGCTTTCTTT. Amino acid sequence: CASSWTGQDYLNTEAFF.

This clonotype was counted between two and nine times. The V and J genes are TRBV19 and TRBJ2-7; D might be TRBD1 or TRBD2, each matching 5 bases. In germline, CDR1 is LNHDA, CDR2 SQIVND (reference sequence). V was pared by 8 bases and J by 0 bases, with 11 bases between. This CDR3 is built from 13 residues. CDR3 sequence: CASQGRSSYEQYF. In DNA, the CDR3 is TGTGCCAGTCAGGGACGAAGCTCCTACGAGCAGTACTTC.